This T cell receptor (beta chain) was recorded in a study of blood T cell repertoires in COVID-19. Using immunoSEQ multiplex PCR, the repertoire was profiled, and TCRdb retains in-frame clones only, with some absent. The sample consists of 150,000 to 250,000 clones, around 75% of them appearing once. The table lists this clone with a few counts. The CDR3 runs 13 residues. V was pared by 2 bases and J by 3 bases, with 4 bases between. CDR1 and CDR2 from the germline V gene are SGHTA and FQGTGA. The clonotype originates from a woman in her 40s with COVID-19, enrolled during active disease. Sequencing input: peripheral blood. The gene calls are TRBV7-3 and TRBJ2-2; D unclear. The CDR3 DNA sequence: TGTGCCAGCAGCTTATCTTACACCGGGGAGCTGTTTTTT. It specifies CASSLSYTGELFF.